A single T cell receptor beta chain is shown here with its context. The germline gives CDR1 LGHNT, CDR2 FRNRAP. J lost 0 bases, V lost 0 bases, and 8 bases had no gene match. The CDR3 length is 17 residues. This specimen belongs to a study of blood T cell repertoires in COVID-19. In the original analysis: Reference gene primers were amplified, and this amplification served to estimate nucleated cell counts. Assay used: immunoSEQ multiplex PCR; TCRdb lists only in-frame clones, some missing. V and J calls and clone size are copied from that table; D and trimming were computed from the DNA. The sample includes fewer than 350,000 clones, less than 85% of them seen just once.

Sequencing was done on a sample of PBMCs or T cells enriched from blood (not recorded which). The J gene is TRBJ2-7, the V gene TRBV12-5; 7 nucleotides agree with TRBD1. The receptor comes from a woman between 50 and 59 years old who had recovered from COVID-19. In DNA form, the CDR3 reads TGTGCTAGTGGTTTGGTACTGTTGGGACAGAGCTCCTACGAGCAGTACTTC. This translates into CASGLVLLGQSSYEQYF.